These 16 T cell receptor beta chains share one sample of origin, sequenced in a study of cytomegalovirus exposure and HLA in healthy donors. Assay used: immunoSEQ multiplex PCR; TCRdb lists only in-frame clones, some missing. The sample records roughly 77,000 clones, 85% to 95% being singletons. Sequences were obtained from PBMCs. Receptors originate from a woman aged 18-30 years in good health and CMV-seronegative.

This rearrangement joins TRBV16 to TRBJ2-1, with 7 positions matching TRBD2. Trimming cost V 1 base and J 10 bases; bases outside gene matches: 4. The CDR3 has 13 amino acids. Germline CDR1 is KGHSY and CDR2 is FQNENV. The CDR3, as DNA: TGTGCCAGCAGCCAATTGGTGCGGGAGGAGCAGTTCTTC. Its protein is CASSQLVREEQFF.

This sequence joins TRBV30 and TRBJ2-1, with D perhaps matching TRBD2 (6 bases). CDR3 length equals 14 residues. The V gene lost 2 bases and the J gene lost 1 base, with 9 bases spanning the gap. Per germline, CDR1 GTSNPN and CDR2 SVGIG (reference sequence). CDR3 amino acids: CAWSWGESYNEQFF. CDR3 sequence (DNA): TGTGCCTGGAGTTGGGGGGAATCCTACAATGAGCAGTTCTTC.

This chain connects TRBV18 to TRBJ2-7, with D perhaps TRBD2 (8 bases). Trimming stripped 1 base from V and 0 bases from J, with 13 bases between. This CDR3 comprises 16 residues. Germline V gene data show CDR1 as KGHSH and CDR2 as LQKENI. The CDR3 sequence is CASSPRSGDSSYEQYF. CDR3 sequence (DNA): TGTGCCAGCTCACCACGTAGCGGGGACAGCTCCTACGAGCAGTACTTC.

The CDR3: CASSHRDRDPGANVLTF. CDR3 in DNA: TGCGCCAGCAGCCACCGGGACAGAGATCCTGGGGCCAACGTCCTGACTTTC. The V and J genes are TRBV5-1 and TRBJ2-6; TRBD1 matches at 7 bases. V lost 4 bases and J lost 2; bases outside the gene matches: 9. The CDR3 totals 17 residues. The germline V gene has CDR1 SGHRS and CDR2 YFSETQ. Using reference TRBV5-1 and TRBJ2-6 for the parts outside the CDR3, the full variable domain is KAGVTQTPRYLIKTRGQQVTLSCSPISGHRSVSWYQQTPGQGLQFLFEYFSETQRNKGNFPGRFSGRQFSNSRSEMNVSTLELGDSALYLCASSHRDRDPGANVLTFGAGSRLTVL.

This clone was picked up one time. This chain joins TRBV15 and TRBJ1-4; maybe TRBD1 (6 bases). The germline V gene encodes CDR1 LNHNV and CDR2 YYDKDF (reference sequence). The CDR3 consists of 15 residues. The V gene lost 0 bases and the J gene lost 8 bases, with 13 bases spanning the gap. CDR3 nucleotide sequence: TGTGCCACCAGCAGAGACGGGGGGGCGGACGAAAAACTGTTTTTT. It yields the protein CATSRDGGADEKLFF.

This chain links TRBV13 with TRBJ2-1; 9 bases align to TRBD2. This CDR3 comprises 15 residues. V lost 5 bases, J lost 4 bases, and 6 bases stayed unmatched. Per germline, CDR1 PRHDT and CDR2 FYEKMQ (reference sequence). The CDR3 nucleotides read TGTGCCAGCAGCACTACTAGCGGGTTTTACAATGAGCAGTTCTTC. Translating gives CASSTTSGFYNEQFF.

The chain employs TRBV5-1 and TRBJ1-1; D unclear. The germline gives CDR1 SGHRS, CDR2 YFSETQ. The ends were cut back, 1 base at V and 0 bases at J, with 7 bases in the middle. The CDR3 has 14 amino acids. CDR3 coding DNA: TGCGCCAGCAGCTTGAACAACCTGAACACTGAAGCTTTCTTT. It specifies CASSLNNLNTEAFF.

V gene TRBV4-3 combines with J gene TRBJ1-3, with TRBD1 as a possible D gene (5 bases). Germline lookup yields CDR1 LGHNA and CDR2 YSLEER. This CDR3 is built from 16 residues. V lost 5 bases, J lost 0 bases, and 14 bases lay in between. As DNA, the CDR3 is TGCGCCAGCAGCTCGGCGGGGACCTTCTCTGGAAACACCATATATTTT. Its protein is CASSSAGTFSGNTIYF.

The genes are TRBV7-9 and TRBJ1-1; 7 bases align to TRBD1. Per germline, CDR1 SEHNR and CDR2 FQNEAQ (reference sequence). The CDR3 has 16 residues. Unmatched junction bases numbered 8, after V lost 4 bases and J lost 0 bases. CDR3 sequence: CASSSRTGRMNTEAFF. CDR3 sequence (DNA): TGTGCCAGCAGCTCCCGGACAGGTCGGATGAACACTGAAGCTTTCTTT. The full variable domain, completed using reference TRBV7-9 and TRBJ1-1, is DTGVSQNPRHKITKRGQNVTFRCDPISEHNRLYWYRQTLGQGPEFLTYFQNEAQLEKSRLLSDRFSAERPKGSFSTLEIQRTEQGDSAMYLCASSSRTGRMNTEAFFGQGTRLTVV.

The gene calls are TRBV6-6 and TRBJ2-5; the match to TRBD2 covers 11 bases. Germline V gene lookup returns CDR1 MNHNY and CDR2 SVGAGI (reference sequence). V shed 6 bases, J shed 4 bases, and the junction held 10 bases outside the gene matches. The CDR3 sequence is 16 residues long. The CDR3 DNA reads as TGTGCCAGCAGAAAGACTAGCGGGGAACCGAGAGAGACCCAGTACTTC. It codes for CASRKTSGEPRETQYF.

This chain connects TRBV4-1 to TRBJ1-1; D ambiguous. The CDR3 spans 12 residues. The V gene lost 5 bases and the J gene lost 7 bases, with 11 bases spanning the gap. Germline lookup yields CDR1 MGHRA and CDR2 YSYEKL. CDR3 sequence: CASSYRSGEAFF. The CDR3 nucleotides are TGCGCCAGCAGCTACCGATCCGGTGAAGCTTTCTTT.

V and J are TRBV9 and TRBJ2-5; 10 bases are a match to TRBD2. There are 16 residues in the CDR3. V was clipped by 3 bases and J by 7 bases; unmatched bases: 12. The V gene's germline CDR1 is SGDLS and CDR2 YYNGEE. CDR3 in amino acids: CASSAPAGGEARTQYF. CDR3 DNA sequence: TGTGCCAGCAGCGCACCAGCGGGGGGGGAGGCGAGGACCCAGTACTTC.

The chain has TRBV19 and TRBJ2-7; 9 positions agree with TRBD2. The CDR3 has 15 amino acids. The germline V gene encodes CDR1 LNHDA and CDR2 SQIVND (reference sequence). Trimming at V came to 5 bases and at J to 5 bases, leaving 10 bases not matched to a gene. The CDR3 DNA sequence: TGTGCCAGTAGTTTCCCCTCGCTAGCGGGGAACGAGCAGTACTTC. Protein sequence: CASSFPSLAGNEQYF. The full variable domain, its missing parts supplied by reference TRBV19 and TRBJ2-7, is DGGITQSPKYLFRKEGQNVTLSCEQNLNHDAMYWYRQDPGQGLRLIYYSQIVNDFQKGDIAEGYSVSREKKESFPLTVTSAQKNPTAFYLCASSFPSLAGNEQYFGPGTRLTVT.

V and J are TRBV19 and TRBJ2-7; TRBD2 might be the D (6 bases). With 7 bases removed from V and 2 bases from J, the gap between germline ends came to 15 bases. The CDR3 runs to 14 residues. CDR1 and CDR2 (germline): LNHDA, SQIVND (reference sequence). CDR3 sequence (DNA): TGTGCCAGTAAGGATGGAGGGCAGACCTACGAGCAGTACTTC. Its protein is CASKDGGQTYEQYF.

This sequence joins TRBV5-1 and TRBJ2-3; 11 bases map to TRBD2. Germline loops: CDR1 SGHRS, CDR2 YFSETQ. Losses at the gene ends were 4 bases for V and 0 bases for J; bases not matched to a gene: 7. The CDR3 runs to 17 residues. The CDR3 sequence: CASSNPGLAESTDTQYF. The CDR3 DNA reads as TGCGCCAGCAGCAATCCGGGACTAGCGGAAAGCACAGATACGCAGTATTTT.

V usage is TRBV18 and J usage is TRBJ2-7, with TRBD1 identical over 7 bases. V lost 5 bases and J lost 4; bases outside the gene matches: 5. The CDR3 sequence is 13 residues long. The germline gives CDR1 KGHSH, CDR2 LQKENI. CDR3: CASSTGTEYEQYF. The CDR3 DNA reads TGTGCCAGCTCAACAGGGACAGAGTACGAGCAGTACTTC.